This TCR beta chain was documented in a study of CD8 T cells in Susac syndrome. The RNA input was roughly 0.45 to 1 ug, and it was reverse transcribed with random hexamers. The authors amplified TCR beta CDR3 across 54 Vbeta and 13 Jbeta using immunoSEQ multiplex PCR. TCRdb reanalysed the immunoSEQ multiplex PCR reads using MiXCR and keeps one entry per CDR3 protein. The sample lists about 400,000 distinct CDR3 sequences; 85% to 90% were seen once. The V and J ends lost 3 bases and 6 bases, in that order; junction bases with no gene match: 4. This CDR3 is built from 15 residues. Germline CDR1 and CDR2: SGHRS and YFSETQ. Sequencing of TCR beta, carried out with a high-throughput approach, was applied to CD8+ and CD4+ T cells from the blood.

The J gene is TRBJ2-1, the V gene TRBV5-1; 12 bases align to TRBD1. The TCR was taken from a human donor with multiple sclerosis. Sequencing used CD8+ T cells from PBMCs. The CDR3 protein is CASSSGTGGLNEQFF. For the CDR3, the DNA is TGCGCCAGCAGCTCGGGGACAGGGGGCCTCAATGAGCAGTTCTTC.